Presented here are 27 T cell receptor beta chains from one specimen sequenced in a study of blood T cell repertoires in COVID-19. The table came from immunoSEQ multiplex PCR; TCRdb's copy has only in-frame clones and leaves some out. The table shows approximately 250,000 clones, with 88% occurring only once. Sequences were obtained from PBMCs or T cells enriched from blood (not recorded which). The source of these receptors is a woman in her thirties or forties with acute COVID-19.

The chain carries TRBV6-5 and TRBJ2-7, with 8 positions matching TRBD1. The CDR3 spans 15 residues. V was pared by 0 bases and J by 3 bases, with 4 bases of the junction left unmatched. Germline CDR1 reads MNHEY; CDR2 reads SVGAGI. The CDR3 region has the DNA TGTGCCAGCAGTTACTCGGAAGGACAGGGCTACGAGCAGTACTTC. This translates into CASSYSEGQGYEQYF.

The V gene is TRBV5-5, the J gene TRBJ2-1; TRBD1 matches 7 bases. The J segment lost 3 bases and the V segment lost 4 bases, leaving 7 bases of the junction unmatched. The CDR3 runs to 15 residues. Germline CDR1 and CDR2: SGHKS and YYEKEE (reference sequence). The CDR3 loop is CASSKGWDSYNEQFF. CDR3 bases: TGTGCCAGCAGCAAAGGCTGGGACAGCTACAATGAGCAGTTCTTC.

This clone was seen a single time. The V and J genes are TRBV5-1 and TRBJ2-7; no reliable D call. This CDR3 is built from 15 residues. The V end lost 4 bases, the J end lost 3 bases, and 17 bases lay between the germline ends. Germline CDR1 and CDR2: SGHRS and YFSETQ. This CDR3 is CASSPSRNLLYEQYF. Here the CDR3 DNA reads TGCGCCAGCAGCCCCTCTCGAAACCTACTCTACGAGCAGTACTTC.

The chain uses TRBV2 and TRBJ1-2; the D gene is possibly TRBD1 (5 bases). V was cut by 0 bases and J by 4 bases, with 12 bases left in between. The length of the CDR3 is 15 residues. In germline, CDR1 is SNHLY, CDR2 FYNNEI. CDR3 protein: CASSEADSSLYGYTF. The DNA for the CDR3 is TGTGCCAGCAGTGAAGCCGACAGTTCCCTCTATGGCTACACCTTC.

This clone appeared a few times. CDR3 bases: TGTGCCAGCAGTTTGGATGGAGGGGTTATACCCTACGAGCAGTACGTC. This sequence encodes CASSLDGGVIPYEQYV. J is TRBJ2-7 and V is TRBV28; perhaps TRBD2 as D (6 bases). From germline, CDR1 is MDHEN and CDR2 SYDVKM. V lost 3 bases and J lost 2, with 17 bases in between. This CDR3 contains 16 residues.

The J gene is TRBJ1-5, the V gene TRBV28, with D maybe TRBD1 (6 bases). V lost 8 bases to trimming and J lost 1 base, with 18 bases between them. The CDR3 spans 16 residues. CDR1 is MDHEN and CDR2 is SYDVKM in the germline V gene. The CDR3 DNA sequence: TGTGCCAGCGTGACAGGATCCTTTAGGAGCAATCAGCCCCAGCATTTT. Its protein product is CASVTGSFRSNQPQHF.

The gene calls are TRBV9 and TRBJ2-3; 8 nucleotides match TRBD2. The germline V gene has CDR1 SGDLS and CDR2 YYNGEE. The CDR3 is 16 residues long. The ends lost 3 bases at V and 1 base at J; junction bases unmatched: 7. The DNA of the CDR3 is TGTGCCAGCAGCGCCTCCAGCGGGGGCCGCACAGATACGCAGTATTTT. It translates to CASSASSGGRTDTQYF.

This clone was counted once. This sequence joins TRBV19 and TRBJ2-2; 9 nucleotides match TRBD2. The CDR3 sequence is 16 residues long. Germline lookup yields CDR1 LNHDA and CDR2 SQIVND (reference sequence). V was pared by 2 bases and J by 1 base, with 2 bases of the junction left unmatched. CDR3 in amino acids: CASSILLAGNTGELFF. CDR3 in DNA: TGTGCCAGTAGTATATTACTAGCGGGGAACACCGGGGAGCTGTTTTTT.

The chain uses TRBV6-5 and TRBJ2-3, with a possible D match to TRBD2 (5 bases). The CDR3 covers 15 residues. CDR1 is MNHEY and CDR2 is SVGAGI in the germline V gene. Trimming removed 2 bases at V and 0 bases at J, with 9 bases between. CDR3 sequence reads: CASSYDRESTDTQYF. Here the CDR3 DNA reads TGTGCCAGCAGTTACGATAGGGAGAGCACAGATACGCAGTATTTT.

V and J are TRBV7-6 and TRBJ2-7, with a weak D call TRBD2 (6 bases). The germline V and J ends were trimmed by 4 bases and 2 bases, with 15 bases remaining between them. The CDR3 totals 15 residues. Per germline, CDR1 SGHVS and CDR2 FNYEAQ. This chain's CDR3 is CASSSGGSLAYEQYF. The DNA for the CDR3 is TGTGCCAGCAGCTCTGGGGGGAGTCTGGCCTACGAGCAGTACTTC.

The genes are TRBV13 and TRBJ2-2, with 8 positions matching TRBD2. The germline CDR1 and CDR2 sequences are PRHDT and FYEKMQ (reference sequence). This CDR3 comprises 16 residues. Unmatched junction bases numbered 3, after V lost 0 bases and J lost 3 bases. Here the CDR3 reads CASSLGLAEDTGELFF. As DNA, the CDR3 is TGTGCCAGCAGCTTAGGACTAGCGGAGGACACCGGGGAGCTGTTTTTT.

The J gene is TRBJ1-5, the V gene TRBV24-1; the match to TRBD1 covers 7 bases. This CDR3 has 15 residues. Germline lookup yields CDR1 KGHDR and CDR2 SFDVKD. Trimming took 3 bases from V and 5 from J; bases not matched to a gene: 6. CDR3 protein: CATSDTTGPDQPQHF. CDR3 DNA sequence: TGTGCCACCAGTGATACGACAGGGCCTGATCAGCCCCAGCATTTT.

CDR3 bases: TGTGCCAGTAGTTCCCCCGGACAGGGAGGAGGCTACACCTTC. It specifies CASSSPGQGGGYTF. The J gene is TRBJ1-2, the V gene TRBV19, with TRBD1 matching 8 bases. The CDR3 runs 14 residues. V shed 5 bases and J 8 bases; nucleotides not matched to a gene: 10. Germline values: CDR1 LNHDA, CDR2 SQIVND (reference sequence).

The V gene is TRBV3-1 (or the pseudogene TRBV3-2), the J gene TRBJ1-3; D is unresolved. Germline CDR1 reads LGHDT; CDR2 reads YNNKEL (reference sequence). V dropped 0 bases and J dropped 5 bases, with 11 bases sitting between them. The length of the CDR3 is 15 residues. CDR3 region: CASSQDLYSRNTIYF. The CDR3 DNA reads TGTGCCAGCAGCCAAGATCTTTACAGCCGAAACACCATATATTTT.

The V gene is TRBV25-1, the J gene TRBJ1-3; D might be TRBD1 (6 bases). The CDR3 is 16 amino acids. Trimming left V 6 bases short and J 4 bases short, with 19 bases between. Per germline, CDR1 MGHDK and CDR2 SYGVNS. CDR3 nucleotides: TGTGCCAGCAGCACGGTGGCAGGGGCGCTCGGAAACACCATATATTTT. Amino acid sequence: CASSTVAGALGNTIYF.

The chain recombines TRBV19 with TRBJ2-2; 14 bases align to TRBD2. Trimming cost V 5 bases and J 7 bases; bases outside gene matches: 12. From germline, CDR1 is LNHDA and CDR2 SQIVND (reference sequence). This CDR3 has 18 residues. The CDR3 reads CASSLSGLAGVRSGELFF. CDR3 DNA: TGTGCCAGTAGTTTATCGGGACTAGCGGGAGTACGGAGCGGGGAGCTGTTTTTT.

This chain connects TRBV24-1 to TRBJ1-2, with D possibly being TRBD1 (6 bases). Between the trimmed V and J ends, which lost 7 bases and 4 bases, there was a span of 12 bases. CDR1 and CDR2 from the germline V gene are KGHDR and SFDVKD. The CDR3 runs 13 residues. The CDR3 DNA sequence: TGTGCCACCAGCCCGGACAGTACCTATGGCTACACCTTC. This translates into CATSPDSTYGYTF.

This clone came up once. The genes are TRBV9 and TRBJ2-7; the match to TRBD2 covers 7 bases. Germline V gene data show CDR1 as SGDLS and CDR2 as YYNGEE. The V and J ends lost 6 bases and 1 base, in that order; junction bases with no gene match: 7. This CDR3 comprises 14 residues. This chain's CDR3 is CASTPSGDSYEQYF. The CDR3 DNA is TGTGCCAGCACCCCAAGCGGGGATTCCTACGAGCAGTACTTC.

This rearrangement joins TRBV10-3 to TRBJ2-7; 8 bases align to TRBD1. Germline CDR1 and CDR2: ENHRY and SYGVKD. The CDR3 is made up of 15 amino acids. V shed 4 bases, J shed 0 bases, and the junction held 5 bases outside the gene matches. In nucleotides, the CDR3 is TGTGCCATCAGTGGCCGGGACAGGAGCTCCTACGAGCAGTACTTC. It yields the protein CAISGRDRSSYEQYF.

This chain uses TRBV24-1 with TRBJ1-5; 8 nucleotides line up with TRBD1. With V trimmed by 2 bases and J by 4 bases, 6 bases remained unmatched. The CDR3 spans 16 residues. Germline V gives CDR1 KGHDR, CDR2 SFDVKD. CDR3: CATSDSWTGFNQPQHF. The CDR3, as DNA: TGTGCCACCAGTGATTCTTGGACAGGGTTTAATCAGCCCCAGCATTTT.

The chain combines TRBV19 with TRBJ1-5; D is uncertain. The CDR3 contains 15 residues. Deletions cut 1 base from V and 0 bases from J, with 7 bases between. Germline CDR1 is LNHDA and CDR2 is SQIVND (reference sequence). The CDR3, as DNA: TGTGCCAGTAGTATAGCAGGATATAGCAATCAGCCCCAGCATTTT. This encodes CASSIAGYSNQPQHF.

The rearrangement uses TRBV11-3 and TRBJ2-7; 7 positions match TRBD1. With 4 bases clipped from V and 2 bases from J, the junction kept 5 bases outside the gene matches. The CDR3 length is 14 residues. CDR1 SGHNT and CDR2 YENEEA come from the germline V gene. CDR3 DNA: TGTGCCAGCAGCTCCAGACAGGGCACCTACGAGCAGTACGTC. Translated, it gives CASSSRQGTYEQYV.

This clone was seen once. The J gene is TRBJ1-5, the V gene TRBV2; D perhaps matches TRBD1 (6 bases). V gave up 6 bases and J gave up 6 bases, with 21 bases separating them. This CDR3 contains 16 residues. CDR1 and CDR2 from the germline V gene are SNHLY and FYNNEI. The chain's CDR3 is CASRLKNRVGLQPQHF. Written as DNA, the CDR3 is TGTGCCAGCAGACTAAAAAACAGGGTGGGCCTTCAGCCCCAGCATTTT.

This chain connects TRBV24-1 to TRBJ2-7; 10 bases match TRBD2. Trimming took 0 bases from V and 5 from J; bases not matched to a gene: 6. The CDR3 runs 16 residues. Germline V gives CDR1 KGHDR, CDR2 SFDVKD. CDR3 sequence: CATSDLPLAGVHEQYF. CDR3 sequence (DNA): TGTGCCACCAGTGATTTGCCCCTAGCGGGAGTACACGAGCAGTACTTC.

This chain joins TRBV4-3 and TRBJ2-2; 16 nucleotides line up with TRBD2. V shed 0 bases and J 3 bases; nucleotides not matched to a gene: 13. The CDR3 totals 22 residues. CDR1 is LGHNA, CDR2 YSLEER, per germline. The CDR3: CASSQEGSWGLAGGPYTGELFF. The CDR3 nucleotides are TGCGCCAGCAGCCAAGAAGGGTCTTGGGGACTAGCGGGAGGGCCTTACACCGGGGAGCTGTTTTTT.

The J gene is TRBJ1-3, the V gene TRBV3-1 (or the pseudogene TRBV3-2), with TRBD1 identical over 7 bases. The germline gives CDR1 LGHDT, CDR2 YNNKEL (reference sequence). The CDR3 is 15 amino acids. V was clipped by 2 bases and J by 0 bases; unmatched bases: 1. The CDR3 spells CASSQRTGSGNTIYF. In nucleotides, the CDR3 is TGTGCCAGCAGCCAAAGGACAGGCTCTGGAAACACCATATATTTT.

The chain employs TRBV28 and TRBJ1-2; D is unclear. From germline, CDR1 is MDHEN and CDR2 SYDVKM. The CDR3 totals 14 residues. V dropped 6 bases and J dropped 4 bases, with 15 bases sitting between them. As DNA, the CDR3 is TGTGCCAGCAGCCATTCTCCAGGCAGCTATGGCTACACCTTC. It yields the protein CASSHSPGSYGYTF.